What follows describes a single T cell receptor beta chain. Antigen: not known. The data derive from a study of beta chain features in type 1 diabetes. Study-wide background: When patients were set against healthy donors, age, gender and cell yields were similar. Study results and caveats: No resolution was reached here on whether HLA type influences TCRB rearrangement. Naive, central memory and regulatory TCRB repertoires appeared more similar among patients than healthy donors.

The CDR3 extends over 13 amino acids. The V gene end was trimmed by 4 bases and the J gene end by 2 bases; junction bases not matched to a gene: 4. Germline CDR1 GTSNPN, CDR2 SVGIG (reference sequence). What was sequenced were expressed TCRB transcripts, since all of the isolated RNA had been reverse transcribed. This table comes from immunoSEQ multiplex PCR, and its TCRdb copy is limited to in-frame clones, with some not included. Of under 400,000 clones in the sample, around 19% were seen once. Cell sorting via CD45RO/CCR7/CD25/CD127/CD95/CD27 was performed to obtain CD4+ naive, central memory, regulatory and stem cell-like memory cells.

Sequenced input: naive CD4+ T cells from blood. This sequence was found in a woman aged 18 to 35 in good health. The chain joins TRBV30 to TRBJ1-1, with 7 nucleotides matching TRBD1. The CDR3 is CAWTTGRNTEAFF. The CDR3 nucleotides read TGTGCCTGGACGACAGGGAGAAACACTGAAGCTTTCTTT.